This T cell receptor beta chain was identified in a study of beta chain features in type 1 diabetes. Details on this clone: Its antigen is not known.

Findings of the study overall: PCR, the amplification step, might favor shorter templates, equally in patients and controls. Moderate yet significant TCRB CDR3 shortening was seen in Type 1 diabetes patients in all four CD4+ subsets. Insertion counts at VDJ junctions were lower in type 1 diabetes patients, who also showed more deletions there.

Purity exceeding 95% was reached by all sorted populations. V was pared by 5 bases and J by 3 bases, with 14 bases between. Germline lookup yields CDR1 SGHTA and CDR2 FQGNSA. CDR3 size: 16 residues. Expressed TCRB transcripts were sequenced after all isolated RNA was converted to cDNA. Sequenced by immunoSEQ multiplex PCR; TCRdb stores in-frame clones only, minus some. The profile shows fewer than 400,000 clones, about a tenth of them singletons. The sample was central memory CD4+ T cells from blood. The TCR comes from a man aged 25 to 40 with type 1 diabetes. The chain uses TRBV7-2 and TRBJ1-6; no clear D gene. In nucleotides, the CDR3 is TGTGCCAGCAGCCAAAACCGGGCGGACTATAATTCACCCCTCCACTTT. Translation gives CASSQNRADYNSPLHF.